A single sample is the source of the 5 T cell receptor beta chains below, sequenced in a study of T cells expressing NK-cell markers. TCRdb reprocessed the 5' RACE reads, with one entry per CDR3 protein and no DNA. This sample's clone table lists 200,000 to 300,000 distinct CDR3 sequences. Sequencing used blood T cells: a sorted CD56 or NKG2C T cell subset, CD4+ or CD8+ T cells, or bulk PBMC T cells (not recorded which). Receptor source: a man between 18 and 29 years old in good health.

J is TRBJ2-2 and V is TRBV12-3 or TRBV12-4; TCRdb's D gene call, TRBD1, goes unchecked for lack of DNA. The length of the CDR3 is 15 residues. The CDR3 sequence: CASSLLQGYTGELFF.

The rearrangement uses TRBV14 and TRBJ2-3; there is no DNA to check the TCRdb D call of TRBD2. CDR3 length: 15 amino acids. Germline V lookup: CDR1 SGHDN, CDR2 FVKESK. The CDR3 here is CASSHKRSYTDTQYF.

The chain employs TRBV4-3 and TRBJ1-1; no DNA is available, so the TRBD1 call from TCRdb remains unchecked. Germline-derived CDR1 and CDR2 are LGHNA and YSLEER. The CDR3 runs to 13 residues. The CDR3 protein is CASSRGQGAEAFF.

The chain uses TRBV20-1 and TRBJ1-5. Per the germline V gene, CDR1 is DFQATT and CDR2 is SNEGSKA (reference sequence). The CDR3 totals 14 residues. The CDR3 sequence is CSAIVPGRDQPQHF.

This chain connects TRBV10-3 to TRBJ1-2; the TRBD1 assignment by TCRdb is unverifiable without DNA. Germline V gene lookup returns CDR1 ENHRY and CDR2 SYGVKD. This CDR3 is built from 15 residues. The CDR3 loop reads CAIRRTGTDVYGYTF.